The clone carrying this TCR beta chain was counted only a few times. This sample was included in a study of blood T cells in healthy people across ages. Isolation yielded PBMCs, at least 6 million per sample, in every case. For the second PCR, which ran for 7 to 11 cycles, a sample-barcoded 5' primer and a J-beta primer mix were used. TCRdb fed the 5' RACE reads into MiXCR, producing one record per CDR3 protein. This sample has roughly 800,000 distinct CDR3 sequences, with under 30% found just once. Separately, the same data were catalogued under a study of T cells of mothers and their children.

The clonotype comes from a boy younger than 18 in good health. What was sequenced was blood.

The CDR3 sequence: CASSEAGAPQYF. CDR3 DNA sequence: TGCGCCAGCAGTGAGGCAGGGGCGCCGCAGTATTTT. This sequence joins TRBV10-2 and TRBJ2-3; weak D call: TRBD1 (6 bases). Germline-derived CDR1 and CDR2 are WSHSY and SAAADI. The CDR3 loop spans 12 amino acids. The germline V and J ends were trimmed by 2 bases and 10 bases, with 10 bases remaining between them.